This TCR beta chain was documented in a study of T-cell memory formation after mild COVID-19. Whole-study findings and limits: Most CD4+ clones that shrank were in CM and EM, while CD8+ ones turned up in EMRA. Some clones that responded turned up in pre-infection memory, which suggests that cross-reactive memory joined in.

The authors produced TCR alpha and TCR beta cDNA libraries with sample barcodes and UMIs by 5'RACE using constant-segment primers. TCRdb redid the calling of the 5' RACE reads with MiXCR, one entry per CDR3 protein. The table includes a few hundred thousand distinct CDR3 sequences, about 10% detected once. The CDR3 contains 16 residues. V lost 5 bases to trimming and J lost 8 bases; unmatched junction nucleotides: 14. This clonotype was observed at least ten times. Antigen: not known. V is TRBV12-3 or TRBV12-4 and J is TRBJ2-1; TRBD2 aligns across 8 bases. This TCR was sampled from a man aged 18 to 29 who had mild COVID-19 (a few samples of this study predate the infection). Cell type and time point are not known. The source material was PBMCs or a T cell subset sorted from them (not recorded which). CDR3 sequence reads: CASSNNRGGGSYEQFF. The CDR3 coding sequence is TGTGCCAGCAGTAACAACCGGGGGGGCGGGTCTTATGAGCAGTTCTTC.